This TCR beta chain was documented in a study of neurological immune-mediated disorders. This clonotype was seen ten or more times. TCRdb analysed the 5' RACE reads with MiXCR anew, one entry per CDR3 protein. The sample shows tens of thousands of distinct CDR3 sequences, 10% of them seen only once. The sequence derives from a man in his 70s with HTLV-1-associated myelopathy (HAM/TSP). The sample comprised PBMCs.

CDR3 nucleotide sequence: TGCGCCAGCAGCTTGGGCTGGGTGCGAGAGACCCAGTACTTC. This encodes CASSLGWVRETQYF. J is TRBJ2-5 and V is TRBV5-1; D gene uncertain. Trimming took 0 bases from V and 4 from J, leaving 10 bases between them. This CDR3 spans 14 amino acids. Germline CDR1 is SGHRS and CDR2 is YFSETQ.